This TCR beta chain was found in a study of cytomegalovirus exposure and HLA in healthy donors. Germline CDR1 SGHRS, CDR2 YFSETQ. V was shortened by 10 bases and J by 6 bases, with 19 bases between the two germline ends. The CDR3 runs to 13 residues. The PCR employed 60 Vbeta primers together with 13 Jbeta primers. TCRdb keeps only in-frame clones here, not all; method: immunoSEQ multiplex PCR. The top ten hold over 3% of the sample, which has around 120,000 clones, about four fifths seen once. The clonotype was recovered from a woman between 40 and 50 years old in good health and CMV-seronegative. The rearrangement links TRBV5-1 to TRBJ2-5; D is perhaps TRBD1 (6 bases). Sequenced: PBMCs. CDR3: CAQGPRGRKTQYF. In nucleotides, the CDR3 is TGCGCCCAAGGTCCCAGGGGAAGGAAGACCCAGTACTTC.